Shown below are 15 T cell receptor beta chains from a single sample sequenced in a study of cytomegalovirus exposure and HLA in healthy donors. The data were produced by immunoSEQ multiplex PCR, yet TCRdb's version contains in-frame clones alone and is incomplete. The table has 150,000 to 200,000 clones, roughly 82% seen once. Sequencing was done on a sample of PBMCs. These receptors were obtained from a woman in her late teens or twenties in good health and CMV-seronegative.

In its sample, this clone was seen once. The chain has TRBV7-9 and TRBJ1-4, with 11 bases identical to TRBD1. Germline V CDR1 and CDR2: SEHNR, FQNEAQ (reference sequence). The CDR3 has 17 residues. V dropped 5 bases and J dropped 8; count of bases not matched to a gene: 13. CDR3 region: CASSPPLGTGGEEKLFF. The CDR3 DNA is TGTGCCAGCAGCCCGCCGCTCGGGACAGGGGGTGAAGAAAAACTGTTTTTT.

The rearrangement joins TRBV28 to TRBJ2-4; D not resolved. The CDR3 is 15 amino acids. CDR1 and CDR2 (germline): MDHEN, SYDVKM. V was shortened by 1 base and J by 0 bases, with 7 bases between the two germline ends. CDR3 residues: CASSLSRSAKNIQYF. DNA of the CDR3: TGTGCCAGCAGTTTATCCAGATCAGCCAAAAACATTCAGTACTTC.

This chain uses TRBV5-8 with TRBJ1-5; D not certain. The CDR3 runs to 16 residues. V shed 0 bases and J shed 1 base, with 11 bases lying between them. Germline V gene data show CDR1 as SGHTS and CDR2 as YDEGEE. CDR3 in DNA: TGTGCCAGCAGCTTGGCTGTCGGGGTGAGCAATCAGCCCCAGCATTTT. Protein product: CASSLAVGVSNQPQHF. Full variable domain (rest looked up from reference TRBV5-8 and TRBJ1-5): EAGVTQSPTHLIKTRGQQATLRCSPISGHTSVYWYQQALGLGLQFLLWYDEGEERNRGNFPPRFSGRQFPNYSSELNVNALELEDSALYLCASSLAVGVSNQPQHFGDGTRLSIL.

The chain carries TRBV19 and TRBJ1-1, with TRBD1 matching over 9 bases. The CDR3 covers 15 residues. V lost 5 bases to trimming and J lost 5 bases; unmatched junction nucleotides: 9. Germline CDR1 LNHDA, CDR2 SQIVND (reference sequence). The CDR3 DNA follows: TGTGCCAGTAGTCAAATACAGGGGGCCCGGACTGAAGCTTTCTTT. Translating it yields CASSQIQGARTEAFF.

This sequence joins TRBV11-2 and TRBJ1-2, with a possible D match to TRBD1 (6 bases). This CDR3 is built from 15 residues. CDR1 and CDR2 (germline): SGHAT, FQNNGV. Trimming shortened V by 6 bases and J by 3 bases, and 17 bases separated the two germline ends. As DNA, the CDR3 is TGTGCCAGCAGGACCACGACAGGTTCCCACTATGGCTACACCTTC. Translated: CASRTTTGSHYGYTF.

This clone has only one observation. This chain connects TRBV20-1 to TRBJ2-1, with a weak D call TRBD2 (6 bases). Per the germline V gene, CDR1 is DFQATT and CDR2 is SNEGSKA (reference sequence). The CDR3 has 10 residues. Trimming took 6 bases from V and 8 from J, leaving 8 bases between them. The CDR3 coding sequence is TGCAGTGCCCAGCGGGATGAGCAGTTCTTC. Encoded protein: CSAQRDEQFF.

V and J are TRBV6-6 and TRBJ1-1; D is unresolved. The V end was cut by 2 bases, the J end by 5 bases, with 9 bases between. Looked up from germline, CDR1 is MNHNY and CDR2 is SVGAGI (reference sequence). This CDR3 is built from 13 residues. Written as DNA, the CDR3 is TGTGCCAGCAGTTACGAGAGGGATACTGAAGCTTTCTTT. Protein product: CASSYERDTEAFF.

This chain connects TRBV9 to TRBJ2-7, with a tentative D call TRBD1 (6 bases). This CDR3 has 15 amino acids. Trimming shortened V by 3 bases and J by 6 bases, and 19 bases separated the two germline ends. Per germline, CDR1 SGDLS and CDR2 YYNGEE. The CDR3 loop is CASSDPGTLKGEQYF. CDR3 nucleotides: TGTGCCAGCAGCGATCCCGGGACACTTAAAGGCGAGCAGTACTTC.

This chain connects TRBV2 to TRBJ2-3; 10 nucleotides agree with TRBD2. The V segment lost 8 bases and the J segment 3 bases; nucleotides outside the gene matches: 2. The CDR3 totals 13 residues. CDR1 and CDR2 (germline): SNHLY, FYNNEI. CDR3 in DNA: TGTGCCAGCTCTAGCGGGGGTACAGATACGCAGTATTTT. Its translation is CASSSGGTDTQYF.

The CDR3 bases are TGTGCCAGCAGCCAGGGGACAGGGCATCCTAAAGAGACCCAGTACTTC. This encodes CASSQGTGHPKETQYF. The chain uses TRBV5-6 and TRBJ2-5; 9 bases line up with TRBD1. CDR1 and CDR2 (germline): SGHDT, YYEEEE. V shed 4 bases and J 3 bases; nucleotides not matched to a gene: 10. There are 16 residues in the CDR3.

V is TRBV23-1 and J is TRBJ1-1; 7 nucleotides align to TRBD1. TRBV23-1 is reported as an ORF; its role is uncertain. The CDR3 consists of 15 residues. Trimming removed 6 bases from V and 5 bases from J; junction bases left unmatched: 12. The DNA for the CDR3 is TGCGCCAGCAGGCTACGGACAGGTTGTAAGACTGAAGCTTTCTTT. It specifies CASRLRTGCKTEAFF.

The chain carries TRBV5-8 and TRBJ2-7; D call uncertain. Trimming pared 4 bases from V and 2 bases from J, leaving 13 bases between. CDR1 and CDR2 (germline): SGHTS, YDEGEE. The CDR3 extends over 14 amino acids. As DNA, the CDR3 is TGTGCCAGCAGCCGTGGCAGGCGCGCCTACGAGCAGTACTTC. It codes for CASSRGRRAYEQYF.

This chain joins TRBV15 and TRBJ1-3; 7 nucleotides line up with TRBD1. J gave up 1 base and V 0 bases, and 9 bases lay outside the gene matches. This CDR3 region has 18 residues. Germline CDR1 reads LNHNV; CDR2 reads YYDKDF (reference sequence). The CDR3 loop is CATSRDPRAGGSGNTIYF. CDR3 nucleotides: TGTGCCACCAGCAGAGATCCGCGCGCAGGGGGGTCTGGAAACACCATATATTTT. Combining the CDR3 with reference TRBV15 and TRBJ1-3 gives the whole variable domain DAMVIQNPRYQVTQFGKPVTLSCSQTLNHNVMYWYQQKSSQAPKLLFHYYDKDFNNEADTPDNFQSRRPNTSFCFLDIRSPGLGDTAMYLCATSRDPRAGGSGNTIYFGEGSWLTVV.

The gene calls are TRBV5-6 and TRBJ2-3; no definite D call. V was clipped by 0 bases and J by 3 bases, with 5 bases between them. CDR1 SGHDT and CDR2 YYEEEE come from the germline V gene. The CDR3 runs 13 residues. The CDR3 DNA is TGTGCCAGCAGCTTGGCCGGGACAGATACGCAGTATTTT. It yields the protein CASSLAGTDTQYF.

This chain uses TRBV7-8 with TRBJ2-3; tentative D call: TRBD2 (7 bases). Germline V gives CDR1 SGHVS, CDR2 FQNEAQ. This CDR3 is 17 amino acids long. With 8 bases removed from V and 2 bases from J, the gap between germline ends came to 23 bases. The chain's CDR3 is CASSLGAGGGITDTQYF. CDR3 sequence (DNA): TGTGCCAGCTCTTTGGGGGCTGGCGGGGGTATCACAGATACGCAGTATTTT.